These 30 T cell receptor beta chains share one sample of origin, sequenced in a study of radiotherapy plus CTLA-4 blockade in lung cancer (dated by TCRdb to the late 2010s). The library was prepared using the immunoSEQ multiplex PCR assay. TCRdb holds this immuneACCESS table with in-frame rearrangements only. Some clones are missing; in checked studies, unresolved V genes explain under half, and the rest has no known cause. The sample profile shows fewer than 100,000 clones; approximately 80% of them were found once. 0.79% of the sample belongs to the ten largest clones. The sequenced sample was peripheral blood, obtained from a patient treated with radiotherapy plus ipilimumab. The source of these receptors is a human donor with non-small cell lung cancer who had stable disease on radiotherapy plus ipilimumab.

This clone came up a few times. CDR3 nucleotide sequence: TGTGCCAGCTCCTCAAGGGCTAGCGGGACCTACGAGCAGTACTTC. As protein: CASSSRASGTYEQYF. This chain links TRBV25-1 with TRBJ2-7; TRBD2 aligns across 9 bases. This CDR3 has 15 residues. The ends lost 8 bases at V and 2 bases at J; junction bases unmatched: 10. Germline V CDR1 and CDR2: MGHDK, SYGVNS.

This rearrangement joins TRBV27 to TRBJ1-2; weak D call: TRBD1 (6 bases). The CDR3 contains 15 residues. V was clipped by 4 bases and J by 7 bases, with 19 bases between them. The germline CDR1 and CDR2 sequences are MNHEY and SMNVEV (reference sequence). Here the CDR3 DNA reads TGTGCCAGCAGTTCCTCCCGGGGGGCCGCTATTGGCTACACCTTC. It encodes CASSSSRGAAIGYTF.

This chain uses TRBV27 with TRBJ1-5; 9 nucleotides align to TRBD1. The CDR3 extends over 16 amino acids. V dropped 6 bases and J dropped 6; count of bases not matched to a gene: 12. Germline CDR1 MNHEY, CDR2 SMNVEV (reference sequence). The CDR3 here is CASRYSGTGNFQPQHF. As DNA, the CDR3 is TGTGCCAGCAGATATTCCGGGACAGGGAACTTTCAGCCCCAGCATTTT.

The chain uses TRBV18 and TRBJ1-2; 7 nucleotides line up with TRBD1. V lost 5 bases to trimming and J lost 4 bases; unmatched junction nucleotides: 10. CDR1 is KGHSH and CDR2 is LQKENI in the germline V gene. This CDR3 has 15 amino acids. The CDR3 sequence is CASSSTRGGFYGYTF. DNA for the CDR3: TGTGCCAGCTCATCAACCAGGGGGGGGTTCTATGGCTACACCTTC.

This sequence joins TRBV14 and TRBJ1-1, with 7 bases that match TRBD1. Germline V gene data show CDR1 as SGHDN and CDR2 as FVKESK. The CDR3 length is 15 residues. The V segment lost 1 base and the J segment 0 bases; nucleotides outside the gene matches: 2. CDR3 region: CASSQVRGLNTEAFF. The DNA for the CDR3 is TGTGCCAGCAGCCAAGTGAGGGGGCTGAACACTGAAGCTTTCTTT. The whole variable domain, remainder taken from reference TRBV14 and TRBJ1-1, is EAGVTQFPSHSVIEKGQTVTLRCDPISGHDNLYWYRRVMGKEIKFLLHFVKESKQDESGMPNNRFLAERTGGTYSTLKVQPAELEDSGVYFCASSQVRGLNTEAFFGQGTRLTVV.

CDR3 nucleotide sequence: TGTGCCAGCTCGCCTCAGGGGTCTCAGGGCTACACCTTC. This translates into CASSPQGSQGYTF. This chain connects TRBV18 to TRBJ1-2, with D possibly TRBD1 on 6 matching bases. Germline V gene data show CDR1 as KGHSH and CDR2 as LQKENI. The CDR3 is 13 residues long. The V gene lost 6 bases and the J gene lost 8 bases, with 16 bases spanning the gap.

The chain employs TRBV5-5 and TRBJ2-6, with D perhaps TRBD1 (5 bases). The germline gives CDR1 SGHKS, CDR2 YYEKEE (reference sequence). V was cut by 4 bases and J by 1 base, with 15 bases left in between. The CDR3 sequence is 17 residues long. This CDR3 reads CASSPVLQGSGANVLTF. The DNA for the CDR3 is TGTGCCAGCAGCCCTGTCCTCCAGGGTTCTGGGGCCAACGTCCTGACTTTC.

The CDR3 DNA reads TGTGCCAGCAATTACAGGGAGAACTATGGCTACACCTTC. Translation: CASNYRENYGYTF. The gene calls are TRBV2 and TRBJ1-2, with a tentative D call TRBD1 (6 bases). The CDR3 is 13 residues long. V was clipped by 7 bases and J by 2 bases, with 11 bases between them. CDR1 is SNHLY, CDR2 FYNNEI, per germline.

CDR3 sequence (DNA): TGTGCCAGCAGCGTAGCAGGACATGGCTACACCTTC. Protein: CASSVAGHGYTF. The chain is built from TRBV9 and TRBJ1-2, with D unclear. CDR1 and CDR2 (germline): SGDLS, YYNGEE. V was pared by 0 bases and J by 6 bases, with 6 bases between. The CDR3 has 12 residues. Based on the CDR3 plus reference TRBV9 and TRBJ1-2, the full variable domain is DSGVTQTPKHLITATGQRVTLRCSPRSGDLSVYWYQQSLDQGLQFLIQYYNGEERAKGNILERFSAQQFPDLHSELNLSSLELGDSALYFCASSVAGHGYTFGSGTRLTVV.

The V and J genes are TRBV14 and TRBJ2-2; D ambiguous. The ends were cut back, 7 bases at V and 4 bases at J, with 16 bases in the middle. The CDR3 is 15 amino acids. CDR1 SGHDN and CDR2 FVKESK come from the germline V gene. CDR3 region: CASKPRIDFTGELFF. The DNA for the CDR3 is TGTGCCAGCAAGCCAAGAATCGACTTCACCGGGGAGCTGTTTTTT.

The chain has TRBV6-4 and TRBJ1-4, with D possibly being TRBD1 (6 bases). The CDR3 is 15 amino acids. Between the trimmed V and J ends, which lost 8 bases and 6 bases, there was a span of 19 bases. Germline V gene sequence: CDR1 MRHNA, CDR2 SNTAGT. CDR3 coding DNA: TGTGCCAGCGGCCGTTACAGGGTAGGCGATGAAAAACTGTTTTTT. Protein: CASGRYRVGDEKLFF.

The chain has TRBV6-6 and TRBJ1-5; 10 nucleotides match TRBD1. The CDR3 totals 15 residues. Germline V lookup: CDR1 MNHNY, CDR2 SVGAGI (reference sequence). V trimming: 5 bases; J trimming: 2 bases; junction bases outside the gene matches: 3. The CDR3 region is CASSDRGLGNQPQHF. Here the CDR3 DNA reads TGTGCCAGCAGTGACAGGGGGCTGGGCAATCAGCCCCAGCATTTT.

The V and J genes are TRBV6-6 and TRBJ1-1; possible D gene TRBD1, 5 bases. V lost 0 bases and J lost 4, with 6 bases in between. From germline, CDR1 is MNHNY and CDR2 SVGAGI (reference sequence). The CDR3 extends over 13 amino acids. The CDR3 reads CASSYSGVTEAFF. In nucleotides, the CDR3 is TGTGCCAGCAGTTACTCAGGGGTCACTGAAGCTTTCTTT.

This chain connects TRBV7-9 to TRBJ2-5; 8 bases line up with TRBD1. Germline V lookup: CDR1 SEHNR, CDR2 FQNEAQ (reference sequence). Losses at the gene ends were 5 bases for V and 2 bases for J; bases not matched to a gene: 10. This CDR3 is built from 16 residues. CDR3 region: CASSPPFRQGQETQYF. CDR3 bases: TGTGCCAGCAGCCCGCCATTTCGACAGGGGCAAGAGACCCAGTACTTC.

The genes are TRBV27 and TRBJ1-2; weak D call: TRBD1 (5 bases). V was cut by 5 bases and J by 7 bases, with 23 bases left in between. Germline V gives CDR1 MNHEY, CDR2 SMNVEV (reference sequence). The CDR3 runs to 16 residues. The CDR3 nucleotides read TGTGCCAGCAGTCCAACCGGGACGGACCTGATTTTTGGCTACACCTTC. Translated, it gives CASSPTGTDLIFGYTF.

The chain couples TRBV18 to TRBJ2-5; tentatively, D is TRBD1 (5 bases). The V end lost 5 bases, the J end lost 3 bases, and 22 bases lay between the germline ends. Germline V lookup: CDR1 KGHSH, CDR2 LQKENI. This CDR3 region has 17 residues. The CDR3 DNA is TGTGCCAGCTCATTACTTTTAAAACAGGCGTTGGAAGAGACCCAGTACTTC. It is translated as CASSLLLKQALEETQYF.

In its sample, this clone was seen a few times. The chain uses TRBV2 and TRBJ2-3, with D unclear. Germline V gene lookup returns CDR1 SNHLY and CDR2 FYNNEI. V lost 8 bases and J 6 bases, leaving 12 bases between the germline ends. The CDR3 loop spans 12 amino acids. As DNA, the CDR3 is TGTGCCAGCCTAAATTCGTTCGATACGCAGTATTTT. Its translation is CASLNSFDTQYF.

The chain employs TRBV11-2 and TRBJ2-5; TRBD1 matches at 7 bases. Germline CDR1 SGHAT, CDR2 FQNNGV. This CDR3 spans 14 amino acids. With 3 bases clipped from V and 6 bases from J, the junction kept 7 bases outside the gene matches. CDR3 DNA: TGTGCCAGCAGCTTCAATACAGGGGAAAAGACCCAGTACTTC. Its protein is CASSFNTGEKTQYF.

This clone was seen more than once but under ten times. The chain combines TRBV28 with TRBJ2-7; no definite D call. This CDR3 has 14 amino acids. Germline V CDR1 and CDR2: MDHEN, SYDVKM. V was cut by 5 bases and J by 3 bases, with 14 bases left in between. Written as DNA, the CDR3 is TGTGCCAGCAGTCCTCTTAAAGGGTACTACGAGCAGTACTTC. Encoded protein: CASSPLKGYYEQYF.

The chain recombines TRBV5-4 with TRBJ1-6; TRBD1 matches 11 bases. The CDR3 is 16 residues long. J gave up 6 bases and V 3 bases, and 5 bases lay outside the gene matches. The germline CDR1 and CDR2 sequences are SGHNT and YYREEE (reference sequence). The CDR3: CASSSFGTGGNSPLHF. In DNA form, the CDR3 reads TGTGCCAGCAGCTCGTTCGGGACAGGGGGTAATTCACCCCTCCACTTT.

The chain is built from TRBV5-5 and TRBJ1-2; D uncertain. CDR3 length: 16 residues. Germline CDR1 is SGHKS and CDR2 is YYEKEE (reference sequence). V shed 4 bases and J shed 5 bases, with 21 bases lying between them. The CDR3 DNA follows: TGTGCCAGCAGCATAACCTTCCCCGGGCAGCTTTATGGCTACACCTTC. Amino acids: CASSITFPGQLYGYTF.

This chain uses TRBV14 with TRBJ1-6; tentative D call: TRBD1 (5 bases). Trimming took 3 bases from V and 14 from J, leaving 23 bases between them. Germline lookup yields CDR1 SGHDN and CDR2 FVKESK. This CDR3 region has 16 residues. The CDR3 reads CASSQLRGAPNLTLHF. CDR3 bases: TGTGCCAGCAGCCAGCTACGCGGGGCCCCTAATTTGACCCTCCACTTT.

This chain connects TRBV2 to TRBJ2-3; D unresolved. The ends were cut back, 6 bases at V and 0 bases at J, with 10 bases in the middle. Germline CDR1 and CDR2: SNHLY and FYNNEI. This CDR3 is built from 14 residues. The CDR3 DNA is TGTGCCAGCAGCTCACAGCGTAGCACAGATACGCAGTATTTT. It specifies CASSSQRSTDTQYF.

Written as DNA, the CDR3 is TGTGCCAGCAGTTACTCGATTCAGGGGATCACCGATGGCTACACCTTC. This encodes CASSYSIQGITDGYTF. The V call is TRBV6-5, the J call TRBJ1-2, with D possibly being TRBD1 (6 bases). The CDR3 loop spans 16 amino acids. Germline CDR1 MNHEY, CDR2 SVGAGI. V gave up 0 bases and J gave up 6 bases, with 17 bases separating them.

This chain joins TRBV28 and TRBJ2-7, with D perhaps TRBD1 (5 bases). This CDR3 has 11 residues. From germline, CDR1 is MDHEN and CDR2 SYDVKM. Trimming removed 3 bases at V and 5 bases at J, with 5 bases between. This chain's CDR3 is CASSFRDEQYF. The CDR3 DNA follows: TGTGCCAGCAGTTTCAGGGACGAGCAGTACTTC.

This rearrangement joins TRBV9 to TRBJ2-3, with a possible D match to TRBD1 (7 bases). Germline CDR1 reads SGDLS; CDR2 reads YYNGEE. The CDR3 has 15 amino acids. V was trimmed by 4 bases and J by 1 base, leaving 13 bases between them. The CDR3 coding sequence is TGTGCCAGCAGCATCAGGGGGGATGGCACAGATACGCAGTATTTT. Translated: CASSIRGDGTDTQYF.

CDR3 DNA sequence: TGTGCCAGCAAGTCAGGGTGGATTTCGGGCTACACCTTC. It encodes CASKSGWISGYTF. The rearrangement links TRBV2 to TRBJ1-2; D may be TRBD1 (5 bases). CDR1 and CDR2 from the germline V gene are SNHLY and FYNNEI. V was shortened by 7 bases and J by 8 bases, with 17 bases between the two germline ends. The CDR3 runs 13 residues.

CDR3 amino acids: CASSIDRGDEAFF. The CDR3 coding sequence is TGTGCCAGTAGTATCGACAGGGGGGATGAAGCTTTCTTT. This chain joins TRBV19 and TRBJ1-1; 9 nucleotides agree with TRBD1. Trimming at V came to 3 bases and at J to 7 bases, leaving 3 bases not matched to a gene. The CDR3 is 13 residues long. Germline values: CDR1 LNHDA, CDR2 SQIVND (reference sequence).

The rearrangement uses TRBV10-3 and TRBJ2-1; TRBD2 agrees at 16 bases. The CDR3 length is 19 residues. CDR1 is ENHRY, CDR2 SYGVKD, per germline. Germline trimming cut 6 bases from V and 8 bases from J; bases unmatched to any gene: 16. CDR3 residues: CAIRVTGDSGTSGRDEQFF. The CDR3 DNA reads TGTGCCATCAGGGTGACAGGGGACTCCGGGACTAGCGGGAGGGATGAGCAGTTCTTC.

The chain links TRBV7-2 to TRBJ2-1, with no clear D. The length of the CDR3 is 13 residues. CDR1 SGHTA and CDR2 FQGNSA come from the germline V gene. V lost 4 bases, J lost 0 bases, and 4 bases lay in between. The CDR3 nucleotides read TGTGCCAGCAGCTCCGGCTCCTACAATGAGCAGTTCTTC. Its translation is CASSSGSYNEQFF. Full variable domain (outside the CDR3, taken from reference TRBV7-2 and TRBJ2-1): GAGVSQSPSNKVTEKGKDVELRCDPISGHTALYWYRQSLGQGLEFLIYFQGNSAPDKSGLPSDRFSAERTGGSVSTLTIQRTQQEDSAVYLCASSSGSYNEQFFGPGTRLTVL.